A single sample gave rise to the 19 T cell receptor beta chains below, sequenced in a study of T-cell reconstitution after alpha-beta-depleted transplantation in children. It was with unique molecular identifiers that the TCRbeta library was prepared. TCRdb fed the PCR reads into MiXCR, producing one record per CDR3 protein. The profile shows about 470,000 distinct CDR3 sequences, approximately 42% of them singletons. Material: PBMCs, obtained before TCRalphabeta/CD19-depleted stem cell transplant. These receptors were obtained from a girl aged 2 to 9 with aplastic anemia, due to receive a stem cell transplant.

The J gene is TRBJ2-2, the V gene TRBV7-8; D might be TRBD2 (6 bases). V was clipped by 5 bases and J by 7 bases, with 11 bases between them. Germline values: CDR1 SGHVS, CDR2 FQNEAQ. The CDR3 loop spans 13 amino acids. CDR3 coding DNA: TGTGCCAGCAGCATTACTAGCTTCGGGGAGCTGTTTTTT. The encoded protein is CASSITSFGELFF. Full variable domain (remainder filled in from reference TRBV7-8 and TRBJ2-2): GAGVSQSPRYKVAKRGQDVALRCDPISGHVSLFWYQQALGQGPEFLTYFQNEAQLDKSGLPSDRFFAERPEGSVSTLKIQRTQQEDSAVYLCASSITSFGELFFGEGSRLTVL.

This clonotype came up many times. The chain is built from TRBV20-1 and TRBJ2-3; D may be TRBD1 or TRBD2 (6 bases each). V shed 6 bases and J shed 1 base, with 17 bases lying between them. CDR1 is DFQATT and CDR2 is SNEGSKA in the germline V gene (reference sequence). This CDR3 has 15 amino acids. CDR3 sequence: CSARGGTPRTDTQYF. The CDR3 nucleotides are TGCAGTGCCAGGGGAGGTACTCCTCGCACAGATACGCAGTATTTT.

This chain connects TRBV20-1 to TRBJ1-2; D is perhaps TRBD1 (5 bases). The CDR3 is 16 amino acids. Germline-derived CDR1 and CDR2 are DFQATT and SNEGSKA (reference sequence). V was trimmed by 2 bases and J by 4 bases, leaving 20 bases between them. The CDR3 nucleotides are TGCAGTGCTAGATCCTCCGGGACCCCCAGTGGCTATGGCTACACCTTC. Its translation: CSARSSGTPSGYGYTF.

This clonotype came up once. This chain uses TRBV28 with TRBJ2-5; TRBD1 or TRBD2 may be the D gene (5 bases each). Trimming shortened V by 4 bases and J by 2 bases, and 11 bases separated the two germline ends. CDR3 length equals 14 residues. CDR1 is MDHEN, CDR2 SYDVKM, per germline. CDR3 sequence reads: CASSSGLRQETQYF. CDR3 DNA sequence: TGTGCCAGCAGTTCGGGGCTCAGACAAGAGACCCAGTACTTC.

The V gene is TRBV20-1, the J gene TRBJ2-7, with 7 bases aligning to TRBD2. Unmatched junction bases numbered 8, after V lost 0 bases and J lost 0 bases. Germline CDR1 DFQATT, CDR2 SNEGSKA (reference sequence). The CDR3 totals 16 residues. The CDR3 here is CSARDPGTTGSYEQYF. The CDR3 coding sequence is TGCAGTGCTAGAGATCCCGGGACTACAGGCTCCTACGAGCAGTACTTC.

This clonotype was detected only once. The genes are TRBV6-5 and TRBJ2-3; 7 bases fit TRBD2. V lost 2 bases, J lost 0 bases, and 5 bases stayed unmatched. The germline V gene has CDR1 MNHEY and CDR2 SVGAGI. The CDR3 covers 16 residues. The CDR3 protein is CASSYEGLQSTDTQYF. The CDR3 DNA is TGTGCCAGCAGTTACGAGGGACTACAGAGCACAGATACGCAGTATTTT.

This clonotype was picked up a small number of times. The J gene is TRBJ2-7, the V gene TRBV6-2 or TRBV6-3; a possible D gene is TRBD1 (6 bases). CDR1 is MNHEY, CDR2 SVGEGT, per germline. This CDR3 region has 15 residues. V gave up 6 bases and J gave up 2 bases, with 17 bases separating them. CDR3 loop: CASSPPQGQTYEQYF. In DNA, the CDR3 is TGTGCCAGCAGCCCACCCCAGGGGCAGACCTACGAGCAGTACTTC.

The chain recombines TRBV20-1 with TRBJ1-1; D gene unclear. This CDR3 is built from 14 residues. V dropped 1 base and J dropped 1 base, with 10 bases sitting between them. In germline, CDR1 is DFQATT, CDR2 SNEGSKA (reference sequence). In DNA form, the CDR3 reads TGCAGTGCTAGAGCCCGTAGCGGGAACACTGAAGCTTTCTTT. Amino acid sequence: CSARARSGNTEAFF.

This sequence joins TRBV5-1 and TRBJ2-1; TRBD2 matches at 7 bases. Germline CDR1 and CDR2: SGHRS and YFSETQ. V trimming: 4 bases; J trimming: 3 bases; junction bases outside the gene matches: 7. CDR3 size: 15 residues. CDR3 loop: CASSREGRDYNEQFF. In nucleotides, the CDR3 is TGCGCCAGCAGCAGGGAGGGAAGGGACTACAATGAGCAGTTCTTC.

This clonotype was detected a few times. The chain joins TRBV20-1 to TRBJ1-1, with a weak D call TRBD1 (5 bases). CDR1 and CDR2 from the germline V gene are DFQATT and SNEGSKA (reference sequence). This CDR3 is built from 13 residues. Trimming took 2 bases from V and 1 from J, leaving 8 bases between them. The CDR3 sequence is CSARQGSNTEAFF. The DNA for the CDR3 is TGCAGTGCTAGACAGGGTTCGAACACTGAAGCTTTCTTT.

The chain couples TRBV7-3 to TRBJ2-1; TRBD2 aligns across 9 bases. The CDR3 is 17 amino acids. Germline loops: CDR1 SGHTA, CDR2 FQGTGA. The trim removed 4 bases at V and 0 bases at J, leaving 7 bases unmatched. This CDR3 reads CASSSKQAGGSYNEQFF. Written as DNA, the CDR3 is TGTGCCAGCAGCTCCAAACAAGCGGGGGGCTCCTACAATGAGCAGTTCTTC.

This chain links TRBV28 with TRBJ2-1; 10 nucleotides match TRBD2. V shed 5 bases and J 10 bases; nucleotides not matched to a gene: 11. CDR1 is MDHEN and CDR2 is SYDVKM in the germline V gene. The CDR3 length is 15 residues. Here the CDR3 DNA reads TGTGCCAGCAGTGAAATTAGCGGGAGGATCGCCGAGCAGTTCTTC. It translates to CASSEISGRIAEQFF.

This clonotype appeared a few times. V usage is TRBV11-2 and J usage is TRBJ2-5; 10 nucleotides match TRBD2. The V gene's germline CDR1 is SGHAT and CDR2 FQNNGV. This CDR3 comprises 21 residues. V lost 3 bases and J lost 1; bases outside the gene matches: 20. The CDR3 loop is CASSFGTGPPPGLASQETQYF. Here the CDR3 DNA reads TGTGCCAGCAGCTTCGGGACAGGCCCACCGCCGGGACTAGCGTCCCAAGAGACCCAGTACTTC.

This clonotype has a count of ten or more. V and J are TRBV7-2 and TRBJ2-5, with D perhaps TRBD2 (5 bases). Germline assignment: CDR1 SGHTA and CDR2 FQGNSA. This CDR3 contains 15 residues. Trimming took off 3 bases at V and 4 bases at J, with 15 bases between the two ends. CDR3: CASSLRALGSETQYF. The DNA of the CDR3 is TGTGCCAGCAGCTTGCGGGCCCTAGGATCAGAGACCCAGTACTTC.

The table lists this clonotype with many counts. CDR3 protein: CASRAGTANTGELFF. The CDR3 coding sequence is TGTGCCAGCAGAGCCGGGACCGCGAACACCGGGGAGCTGTTTTTT. V gene TRBV2 combines with J gene TRBJ2-2; D possibly uses TRBD1 or TRBD2 (5 bases each). The V gene's germline CDR1 is SNHLY and CDR2 FYNNEI. Trimming pared 6 bases from V and 0 bases from J, leaving 11 bases between. The CDR3 has 15 amino acids.

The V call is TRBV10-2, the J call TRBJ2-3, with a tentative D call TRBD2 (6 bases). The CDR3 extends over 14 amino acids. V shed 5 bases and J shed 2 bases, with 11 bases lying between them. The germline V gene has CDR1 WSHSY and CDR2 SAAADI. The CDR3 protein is CASSWRELTDTQYF. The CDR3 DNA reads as TGCGCCAGCAGTTGGCGGGAACTCACAGATACGCAGTATTTT.

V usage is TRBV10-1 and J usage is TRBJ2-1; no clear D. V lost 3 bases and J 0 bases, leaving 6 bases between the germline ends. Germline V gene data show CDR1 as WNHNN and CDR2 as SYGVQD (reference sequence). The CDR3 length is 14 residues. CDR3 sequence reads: CASSDGDSYNEQFF. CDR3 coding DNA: TGCGCCAGCAGTGATGGGGACTCCTACAATGAGCAGTTCTTC.

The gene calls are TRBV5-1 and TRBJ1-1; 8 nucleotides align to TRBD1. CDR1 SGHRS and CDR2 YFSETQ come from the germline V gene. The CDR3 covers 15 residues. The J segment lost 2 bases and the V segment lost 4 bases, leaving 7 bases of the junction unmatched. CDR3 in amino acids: CASSEGQGSNTEAFF. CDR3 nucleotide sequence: TGCGCCAGCAGCGAAGGACAGGGTTCTAACACTGAAGCTTTCTTT.

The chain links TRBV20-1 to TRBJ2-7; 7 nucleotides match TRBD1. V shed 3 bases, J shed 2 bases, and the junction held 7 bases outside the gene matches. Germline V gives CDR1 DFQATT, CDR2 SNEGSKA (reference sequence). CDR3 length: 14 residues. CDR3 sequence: CSASRGGDTYEQYF. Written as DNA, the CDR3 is TGCAGTGCTAGTCGAGGGGGCGATACCTACGAGCAGTACTTC.